The TCR beta chain under discussion was sequenced for a study of OX40 agonist ivuxolimab in advanced cancers. Assay: immunoSEQ multiplex PCR; the TCRdb copy retains only in-frame clones and omits some. The table includes approximately 100,000 clones, about 91% detected once. Germline CDR1 is MNHEY and CDR2 is SMNVEV (reference sequence). Trimming removed 4 bases at V and 5 bases at J, with 15 bases between. The CDR3 runs to 16 residues. This TCR derives from an adult with an advanced solid tumor such as melanoma, head and neck, liver or kidney cancer. The sequencing here drew on CD4+ or CD8+ T cells sorted from blood, taken in a trial of the OX40 agonist ivuxolimab. The rearrangement links TRBV27 to TRBJ1-6; no clear D. This CDR3 is CASSSTRLANNSPLHF. DNA of the CDR3: TGTGCCAGCAGTTCAACTCGCCTTGCAAATAATTCACCCCTCCACTTT.